What follows describes a single T cell receptor (beta chain). Its antigen is not known. Diagnostic conclusions were grounded in clinical symptoms, serum thyroxine, TRAb, thyroid ultrasound and orbital computed tomography. This CDR3 is 14 amino acids long. Germline loops: CDR1 DFQATT, CDR2 SNEGSKA (reference sequence). Trimming removed 6 bases from V and 1 base from J; junction bases left unmatched: 5. The data derive from a study of Graves' ophthalmopathy and Graves' hyperthyroidism. The study, taken as a whole, reports: Blood also contained most of the expanded thyroid clonotypes above 0.001 frequency. The model's prediction of ophthalmopathy progression had 65% to 71% sensitivity and roughly 72% specificity.

Amplified material comprised TCR beta CDR3 regions derived from RNA transcripts. An opening RT-PCR round employed HTBI primers and preceded a second-round multiplex PCR. TCRdb fed the multiplex PCR reads into MiXCR, producing one record per CDR3 protein. The sample includes roughly 1.1 million distinct CDR3 sequences, 35% to 40% of them seen just once. This clonotype was obtained from an adult man with Graves' hyperthyroidism. This chain links TRBV20-1 with TRBJ2-2, with 7 bases identical to TRBD1. The sequencing sample was made of peripheral blood or thyroid tissue (not recorded which). The CDR3 is CSAERTGNTGELFF. The CDR3 bases are TGCAGTGCCGAACGGACAGGGAACACCGGGGAGCTGTTTTTT.